What follows are 12 T cell receptor beta chains derived from one specimen sequenced in a study of a mutant IDH1 vaccine in newly diagnosed glioma. Only in-frame clones appear in the TCRdb table, and some are missing; sequencing was by immunoSEQ multiplex PCR. Of almost 95,000 clones in the sample, roughly 89% are singletons; the top ten hold approximately 0.8%. Described time point: week 47, end of study. With topical imiquimod, each dose of the vaccine consisted of 300 ug of mutant IDH1 20-mer peptide. Antigens of these TCRs are unknown. Sequencing used PBMCs, obtained from a glioma patient whose treatment included an IDH1 peptide vaccine. These receptor sequences come from a woman between 50 and 59 years old with glioma.

The chain carries TRBV28 and TRBJ1-3, with D hard to call. Trimming took 5 bases from V and 8 from J, leaving 4 bases between them. CDR1 is MDHEN and CDR2 is SYDVKM in the germline V gene. CDR3 length equals 10 residues. The chain's CDR3 is CASSAHTIYF. The CDR3 nucleotides are TGTGCCAGCAGTGCTCACACCATATATTTT.

As concerns this clone: At the DNA level, this CDR3 is encoded by other sequences in the same sample as well. This chain joins TRBV6-5 and TRBJ1-1; D perhaps matches TRBD1 (6 bases). Trimming removed 0 bases from V and 5 bases from J, with 7 bases in between. This CDR3 spans 13 amino acids. The germline V gene has CDR1 MNHEY and CDR2 SVGAGI. DNA of the CDR3: TGTGCCAGCAGTTACTCCAGGGGAACTGAAGCTTTCTTT. Amino acid sequence: CASSYSRGTEAFF.

The chain links TRBV7-9 to TRBJ2-5; D not resolved. The CDR3 loop spans 13 amino acids. Trimming removed 2 bases at V and 2 bases at J, with 6 bases between. Germline V CDR1 and CDR2: SEHNR, FQNEAQ (reference sequence). CDR3 loop: CASSLYSQETQYF. CDR3 coding DNA: TGTGCCAGCAGCTTATACTCGCAAGAGACCCAGTACTTC.

This rearrangement joins TRBV6-6 to TRBJ1-5; TRBD1 is a possible D gene (5 bases). Trimming pared 5 bases from V and 7 bases from J, leaving 12 bases between. Germline loops: CDR1 MNHNY, CDR2 SVGAGI (reference sequence). This CDR3 is built from 13 residues. The CDR3 DNA follows: TGTGCCAGCAGTGGGGGTGTCGGGCAGCCCCAGCATTTT. This translates into CASSGGVGQPQHF.

This chain connects TRBV6-1 to TRBJ1-6; D remains unclear. The CDR3 length is 16 residues. The germline V and J ends were trimmed by 2 bases and 0 bases, with 8 bases remaining between them. CDR1 and CDR2 (germline): MNHNS, SASEGT. The CDR3 DNA reads TGTGCCAGCAGTGAACGGGTGTTCTCCTATAATTCACCCCTCCACTTT. Residues: CASSERVFSYNSPLHF.

The rearrangement links TRBV29-1 to TRBJ1-5; D gene uncertain. V was shortened by 7 bases and J by 0 bases, with 13 bases between the two germline ends. The length of the CDR3 is 14 residues. From germline, CDR1 is SQVTM and CDR2 ANQGSEA. This CDR3 reads CSAQEGNSNQPQHF. The CDR3 region has the DNA TGCAGCGCCCAGGAGGGAAATAGCAATCAGCCCCAGCATTTT.

The chain links TRBV9 to TRBJ2-1; D is unresolved. The CDR3 covers 15 residues. Per germline, CDR1 SGDLS and CDR2 YYNGEE. Trimming took 1 base from V and 3 from J, leaving 11 bases between them. The CDR3 spells CASSVIYANYNEQFF. In DNA form, the CDR3 reads TGTGCCAGCAGCGTAATTTACGCTAACTACAATGAGCAGTTCTTC.

This chain uses TRBV5-1 with TRBJ2-5; 11 nucleotides agree with TRBD1. With 4 bases clipped from V and 2 bases from J, the junction kept 4 bases outside the gene matches. This CDR3 contains 15 residues. From germline, CDR1 is SGHRS and CDR2 YFSETQ. The CDR3 loop reads CASSLGDRGQETQYF. CDR3 DNA sequence: TGCGCCAGCAGCCTGGGGGACAGGGGGCAAGAGACCCAGTACTTC.

The chain recombines TRBV5-8 with TRBJ2-5; 11 bases line up with TRBD2. CDR1 is SGHTS, CDR2 YDEGEE, per germline. V trimming: 4 bases; J trimming: 2 bases; junction bases outside the gene matches: 10. CDR3 length equals 17 residues. Written as DNA, the CDR3 is TGTGCCAGCAGCACTGCTTCCCTAGCGGGAGGACAAGAGACCCAGTACTTC. It encodes CASSTASLAGGQETQYF.

The chain couples TRBV7-2 to TRBJ2-3, with a tentative D call TRBD2 (6 bases). Germline V gene sequence: CDR1 SGHTA, CDR2 FQGNSA. V gave up 1 base and J gave up 0 bases, with 14 bases separating them. The CDR3 consists of 17 residues. The CDR3 protein is CASSLVSERASTDTQYF. The CDR3 nucleotides are TGTGCCAGCAGCTTAGTCAGCGAGCGGGCTAGCACAGATACGCAGTATTTT.

The gene calls are TRBV29-1 and TRBJ2-5, with D tentatively TRBD1 (6 bases). The last part of the DNA fits TRBJ2-7 better; the J call may be wrong. Germline CDR1 SQVTM, CDR2 ANQGSEA. This CDR3 is 11 amino acids long. The CDR3 region has the DNA TGCAGCGTGAGACAGGAGCTCGAGCAGTACTTC. This gives the protein CSVRQELEQYF.

The J gene is TRBJ1-1, the V gene TRBV6-5, with 8 bases lining up with TRBD1. The germline CDR1 and CDR2 sequences are MNHEY and SVGAGI. This CDR3 comprises 15 residues. The V segment lost 5 bases and the J segment 7 bases; nucleotides outside the gene matches: 12. The CDR3 spells CASSRTGTGTIEAFF. The CDR3 region has the DNA TGTGCCAGCAGTCGGACCGGGACAGGAACAATTGAAGCTTTCTTT.